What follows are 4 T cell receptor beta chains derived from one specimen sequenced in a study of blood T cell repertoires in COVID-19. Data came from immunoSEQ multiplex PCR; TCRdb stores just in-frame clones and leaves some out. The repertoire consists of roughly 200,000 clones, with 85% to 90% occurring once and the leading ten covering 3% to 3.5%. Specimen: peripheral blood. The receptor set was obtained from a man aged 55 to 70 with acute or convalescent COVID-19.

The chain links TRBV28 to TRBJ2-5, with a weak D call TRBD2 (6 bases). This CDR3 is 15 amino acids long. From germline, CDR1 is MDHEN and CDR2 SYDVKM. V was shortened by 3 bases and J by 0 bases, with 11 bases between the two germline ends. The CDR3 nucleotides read TGTGCCAGCAGTTTTTCTGGAGGGTACCAAGAGACCCAGTACTTC. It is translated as CASSFSGGYQETQYF.

CDR3 coding DNA: TGTGCCAGCAGTGAAGCCAAGGGGACAGCTAATAATCAGCCCCAGCATTTT. This sequence encodes CASSEAKGTANNQPQHF. V is TRBV6-1 and J is TRBJ1-5, with 7 bases lining up with TRBD1. Germline CDR1 is MNHNS and CDR2 is SASEGT. The J segment lost 4 bases and the V segment lost 0 bases, leaving 9 bases of the junction unmatched. This CDR3 has 17 amino acids.

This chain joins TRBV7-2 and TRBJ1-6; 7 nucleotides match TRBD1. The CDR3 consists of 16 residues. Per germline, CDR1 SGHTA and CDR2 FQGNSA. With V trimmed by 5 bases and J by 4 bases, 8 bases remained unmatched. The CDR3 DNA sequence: TGTGCCAGCAGCCCCCGACAGGGTGTTTATAATTCACCCCTCCACTTT. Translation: CASSPRQGVYNSPLHF.

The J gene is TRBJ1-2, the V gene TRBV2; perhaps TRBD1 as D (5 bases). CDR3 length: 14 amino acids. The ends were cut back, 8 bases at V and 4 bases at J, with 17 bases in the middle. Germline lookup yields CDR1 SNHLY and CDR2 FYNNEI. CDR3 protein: CASFRGWGVYGYTF. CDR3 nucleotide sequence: TGTGCCAGCTTTAGGGGATGGGGGGTCTATGGCTACACCTTC.